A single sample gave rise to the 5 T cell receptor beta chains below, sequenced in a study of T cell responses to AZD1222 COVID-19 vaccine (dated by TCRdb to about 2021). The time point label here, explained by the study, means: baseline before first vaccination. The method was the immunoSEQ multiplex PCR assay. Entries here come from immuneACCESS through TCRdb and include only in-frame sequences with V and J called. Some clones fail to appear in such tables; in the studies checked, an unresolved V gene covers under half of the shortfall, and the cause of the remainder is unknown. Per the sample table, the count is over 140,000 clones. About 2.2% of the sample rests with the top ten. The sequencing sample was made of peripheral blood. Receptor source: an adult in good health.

This CDR3 reads CASSYPPLYGRDTDTQYF. The CDR3 DNA follows: TGTGCCAGCAGTTACCCCCCCCTTTACGGGAGAGACACAGATACGCAGTATTTT. This rearrangement joins TRBV6-2 or TRBV6-3 to TRBJ2-3, with D perhaps TRBD2 (6 bases). CDR1 and CDR2 (germline): MNHEY, SVGEGT. Between the trimmed V and J ends, which lost 2 bases and 2 bases, there was a span of 20 bases. This CDR3 comprises 18 residues.

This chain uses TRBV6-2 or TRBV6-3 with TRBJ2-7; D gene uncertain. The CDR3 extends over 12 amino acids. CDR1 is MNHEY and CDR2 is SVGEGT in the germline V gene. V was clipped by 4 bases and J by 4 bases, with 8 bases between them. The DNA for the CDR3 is TGTGCCAGCAGTTTTACTCCGTACGAGCAGTACTTC. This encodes CASSFTPYEQYF.

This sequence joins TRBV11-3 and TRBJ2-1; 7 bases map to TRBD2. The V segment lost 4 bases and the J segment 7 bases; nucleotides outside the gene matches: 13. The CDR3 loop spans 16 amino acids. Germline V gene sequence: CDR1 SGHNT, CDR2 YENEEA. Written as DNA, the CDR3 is TGTGCCAGCAGCTGGTCGAGCGGGGCCCTTCTTAATGAGCAGTTCTTC. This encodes CASSWSSGALLNEQFF. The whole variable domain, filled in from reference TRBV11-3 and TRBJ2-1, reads EAGVVQSPRYKIIEKKQPVAFWCNPISGHNTLYWYLQNLGQGPELLIRYENEEAVDDSQLPKDRFSAERLKGVDSTLKIQPAELGDSAVYLCASSWSSGALLNEQFFGPGTRLTVL.

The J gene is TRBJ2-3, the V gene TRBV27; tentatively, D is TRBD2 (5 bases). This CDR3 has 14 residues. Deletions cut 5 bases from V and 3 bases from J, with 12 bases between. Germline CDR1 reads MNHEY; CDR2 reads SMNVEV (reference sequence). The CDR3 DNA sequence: TGTGCCAGCAGTATCCCGGACTTTACAGATACGCAGTATTTT. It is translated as CASSIPDFTDTQYF.

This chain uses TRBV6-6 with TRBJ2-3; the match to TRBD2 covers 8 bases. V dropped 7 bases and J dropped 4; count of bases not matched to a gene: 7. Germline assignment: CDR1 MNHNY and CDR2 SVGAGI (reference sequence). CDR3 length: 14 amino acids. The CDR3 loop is CASKGLALPDTQYF. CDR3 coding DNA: TGTGCCAGCAAAGGACTAGCCCTTCCAGATACGCAGTATTTT.